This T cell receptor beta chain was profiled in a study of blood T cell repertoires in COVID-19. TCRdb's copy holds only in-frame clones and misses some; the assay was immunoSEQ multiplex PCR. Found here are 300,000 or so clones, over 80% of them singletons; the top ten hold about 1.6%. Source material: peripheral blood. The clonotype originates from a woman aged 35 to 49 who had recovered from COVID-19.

CDR3 loop: CASSLGRVQGELFF. The CDR3 DNA is TGTGCCAGCAGCTTAGGCAGGGTTCAAGGGGAGCTGTTTTTT. The V and J genes are TRBV11-3 and TRBJ2-2, with D maybe TRBD1 (5 bases). CDR3 length: 14 amino acids. Trimming left V 1 base short and J 8 bases short, with 11 bases between. The germline CDR1 and CDR2 sequences are SGHNT and YENEEA.